This T cell receptor beta chain was sequenced in a study of shared clonotypes between healthy human individuals. The study, taken as a whole, reports: As a rule, naive subsets had a larger estimated richness than memory subsets.

Germline CDR1 MGHRA, CDR2 YSYEKL. The CDR3 extends over 15 amino acids. The V end lost 0 bases, the J end lost 2 bases, and 10 bases lay between the germline ends. Regarding this clone: Antigen specificity is unknown.

The data were produced by immunoSEQ multiplex PCR, yet TCRdb's version contains in-frame clones alone and is incomplete. The table shows millions of clones, with just over 90% occurring only once. The genes are TRBV4-1 and TRBJ2-5; a possible D gene is TRBD1 (6 bases). Input material: naive CD4+ T cells sorted from blood. Sample subset: CD45RA+ positively selected. The source of this sequence is a man between 18 and 29 years old in good health. The CDR3 DNA reads as TGCGCCAGCAGCCAAGATTGGGGGCCTCAAGAGACCCAGTACTTC. Translation gives CASSQDWGPQETQYF.